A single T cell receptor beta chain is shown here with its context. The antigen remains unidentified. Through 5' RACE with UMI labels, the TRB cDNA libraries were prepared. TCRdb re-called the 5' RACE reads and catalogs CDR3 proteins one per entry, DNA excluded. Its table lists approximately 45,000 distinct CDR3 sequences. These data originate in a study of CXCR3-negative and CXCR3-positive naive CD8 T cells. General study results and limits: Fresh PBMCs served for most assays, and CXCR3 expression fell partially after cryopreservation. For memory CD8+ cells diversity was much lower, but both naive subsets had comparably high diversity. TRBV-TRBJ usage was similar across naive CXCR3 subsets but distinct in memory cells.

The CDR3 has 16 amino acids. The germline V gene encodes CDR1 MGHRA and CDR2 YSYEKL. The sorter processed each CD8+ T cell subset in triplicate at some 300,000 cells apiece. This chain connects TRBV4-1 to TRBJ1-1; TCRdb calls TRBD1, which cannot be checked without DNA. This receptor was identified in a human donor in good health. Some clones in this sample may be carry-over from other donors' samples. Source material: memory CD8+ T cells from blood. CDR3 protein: CASSQDEGTGNTEAFF.